The rows below give T cell receptor beta chains drawn from one sample of a study of CD4 and CD8 cells across lung adenocarcinoma regions. MiXCR, applied by TCRdb to the PCR reads, yields one record per CDR3 protein. The sample contains about 20,000 distinct CDR3 sequences, about half of which appear only once. The material sequenced was CD8+ T cells from the center of a lung tumor. Receptors were obtained from a female donor with lung adenocarcinoma. The CD4 and CD8 labels of this study may be unreliable. Each CDR3 is given with its conserved first and last residue. A D gene is named only where the DNA matches it firmly. Size tells how often a clone was seen (once, few, many) or the class of an expanded clone, and some rows leave it out.

J	D	size	V	length	CDR3	DNA
TRBJ2-7	.	many	TRBV6-1	14	CASSEGLVIYEQYF	TGTGCCAGCAGTGAAGGACTAGTCATCTACGAGCAGTACTTC
TRBJ2-1	.	many	TRBV6-5	15	CASSLGQSSYNEQFF	TGTGCCAGCAGTCTTGGACAGAGCTCCTACAATGAGCAGTTCTTC
TRBJ2-3	TRBD2	many	TRBV12-3/TRBV12-4	15	CASRPGTIRTDTQYF	TGTGCCAGCAGGCCGGGGACTATTCGCACAGATACGCAGTATTTT
TRBJ2-3	TRBD2	.	TRBV6-1	15	CASSTLVGGPDTQYF	TGTGCCAGCAGTACACTAGTGGGAGGGCCGGATACGCAGTATTTT
TRBJ2-1	.	.	TRBV6-1	13	CASSRRPYNEQFF	TGTGCCAGCAGTAGGAGGCCTTACAATGAGCAGTTCTTC
TRBJ1-1	.	.	TRBV10-2	13	CASEGRDDTEAFF	TGCGCCAGCGAAGGACGGGACGACACTGAAGCTTTCTTT
TRBJ2-3	.	once	TRBV27	11	CGLGPPNTQYF	TGTGGGCTGGGTCCTCCAAATACGCAGTACTTT
TRBJ2-3	TRBD2	medium-sized	TRBV7-2	15	CASSSQAGGADTQYF	TGTGCCAGCAGCTCCCAAGCGGGAGGGGCAGATACGCAGTATTTT
TRBJ2-1	.	.	TRBV20-1	15	CSAPNPGPLEETQFF	TGCAGTGCTCCGAACCCCGGACCTTTGGAGGAGACCCAGTTCTTC
TRBJ2-5	.	.	TRBV6-1	14	CASTEGPSTETQYF	TGTGCCAGCACCGAGGGCCCCTCGACTGAGACCCAGTACTTC
TRBJ1-3	.	few	TRBV6-5	17	CASSYRGTRLSGNTIYF	TGTGCCAGCAGTTACAGGGGGACACGGCTCTCTGGAAACACCATATATTTT
TRBJ1-4	.	.	TRBV4-1	16	CASSLMVRATNEKLFF	TGCGCCAGCAGCCTAATGGTCAGAGCAACTAATGAAAAACTGTTTTTT
TRBJ2-1	TRBD2	few	TRBV27	17	CASRHIAGGPRYNEQFF	TGTGCCAGCAGACACATAGCGGGAGGGCCAAGATACAATGAGCAGTTCTTC
TRBJ2-4	.	.	TRBV27	13	CAGRWFVANIQYF	TGTGCCGGCCGGTGGTTTGTGGCAAACATTCAGTACTTC
TRBJ2-7	TRBD2	.	TRBV4-1	15	CASSQDGRGAYEQYF	TGCGCCAGCAGCCAAGATGGACGGGGGGCCTACGAGCAGTACTTC
TRBJ1-3	.	many	TRBV6-1	14	CASRLLGPGNTIYF	TGTGCCAGCAGGCTCCTAGGCCCTGGAAACACCATATATTTT
TRBJ1-2	.	many	TRBV27	14	CASSVTQGPYGYTF	TGTGCCAGCAGCGTTACGCAGGGACCCTATGGCTACACCTTC
TRBJ2-5	.	.	TRBV6-1	14	CASSEVASPETQYF	TGTGCCAGCAGTGAAGTGGCCAGCCCAGAGACCCAGTACTTC
TRBJ2-6	.	many	TRBV27	13	CASKKEGANVLTF	TGTGCCAGCAAAAAAGAGGGGGCCAACGTCCTGACTTTC
TRBJ2-5	.	.	TRBV11-2	15	CASSLVLQRMATQYF	TGTGCCAGCAGCTTAGTACTCCAGAGAATGGCGACCCAGTACTTC
TRBJ2-3	.	.	TRBV27	13	CASGLRLKETQYF	TGTGCCAGCGGTTTACGTCTCAAAGAGACGCAGTACTTT
TRBJ1-2	.	few	TRBV25-1	12	CASSLRSYGYTF	TGTGCCAGCAGTTTAAGGTCGTATGGCTACACCTTC
TRBJ1-2	.	.	TRBV7-9	15	CASSLVNGPNYGYTF	TGTGCCAGCAGCTTAGTGAACGGCCCTAACTATGGCTACACCTTC
TRBJ2-5	TRBD1	medium-sized	TRBV6-5	14	CASRTWTGRETQYF	TGTGCCAGCAGAACCTGGACAGGCAGGGAGACCCAGTACTTC
TRBJ1-5	TRBD1	many	TRBV10-1	15	CASSEMDRGNQPQHF	TGCGCCAGCAGTGAGATGGACAGGGGAAATCAGCCCCAGCATTTT
TRBJ2-1	TRBD1	.	TRBV19	14	CASSIGGQGNEQFF	TGTGCCAGTAGTATAGGGGGACAGGGGAATGAGCAGTTCTTC
TRBJ2-3	TRBD1	.	TRBV10-1	16	CASSESGQGHPDTQYF	TGCGCCAGCAGTGAGTCCGGACAGGGGCACCCAGATACGCAGTATTTC
TRBJ2-3	.	few	TRBV27	11	CGSRHPDTQYF	TGTGGCAGCCGTCACCCAGATACCCAGTATTTT
TRBJ2-3	.	large	TRBV6-1	14	CASIWSSGADTQYF	TGTGCCAGCATATGGTCTTCAGGGGCAGATACGCAGTATTTT
TRBJ2-3	.	.	TRBV6-1	15	CASRDPEGNTGTQYF	TGTGCCAGCAGGGACCCGGAGGGAAACACCGGGACGCAGTATTTT
TRBJ1-1	TRBD1	.	TRBV6-1	14	CASRRDRVLTEAFF	TGTGCCAGCAGGCGGGACAGGGTCTTGACTGAAGCTTTCTTT
TRBJ2-3	.	few	TRBV4-1	18	CASSQADGAGGSTDTQYF	TGCGCCAGCAGCCAAGCAGACGGGGCCGGGGGAAGCACAGATACGCAGTATTTT
TRBJ2-7	.	.	TRBV4-1	15	CASSRDSLGAYEQYF	TGCGCCAGCAGCCGTGACTCGCTGGGAGCTTACGAGCAGTACTTC
TRBJ2-1	.	.	TRBV7-3	15	CASSRGGAGSDEQFF	TGTGCCAGCAGCCGTGGGGGGGCGGGGTCGGATGAGCAGTTCTTC
TRBJ2-3	.	.	TRBV27	15	CGAGHGGRDTETQYF	TGTGGCGCGGGGCACGGGGGCCGAGACACAGAGACGCAGTATTTT
TRBJ2-5	TRBD1	once	TRBV12-3/TRBV12-4	18	CASSFAGTGGTSPDTQYF	TGTGCCAGCAGTTTTGCGGGGACAGGTGGTACTAGCCCAGATACCCAGTACTTC
TRBJ2-3	TRBD2	few	TRBV27	17	CASSPGRLASGTDTQYF	TGTGCCAGCAGTCCTGGCCGACTAGCTTCTGGGACAGATACGCAGTATTTT
TRBJ2-1	.	many	TRBV7-2	13	CASSFQRYNEQFF	TGTGCCAGCAGCTTCCAGCGCTACAATGAGCAGTTCTTC
TRBJ2-5	.	many	TRBV7-2	15	CASSLGQVFQETQYF	TGTGCCAGCAGCTTAGGACAGGTTTTTCAAGAGACCCAGTACTTC
TRBJ1-4	.	.	TRBV11-1	11	CASSLGEKLFF	TGTGCCAGCAGCTTGGGCGAAAAACTGTTTTTT
TRBJ2-1	TRBD1	.	TRBV7-2	14	CASSFRTGDNEQFF	TGTGCCAGCAGCTTTCGTACAGGGGACAATGAGCAGTTCTTC
TRBJ2-3	TRBD2	.	TRBV24-1	16	CATSDPLAGGGDTQYF	TGTGCCACCAGTGACCCCTTAGCGGGAGGCGGAGATACGCAGTATTTT
TRBJ1-2	TRBD1	.	TRBV6-1	13	CASSRTGGEGYTF	TGTGCCAGCAGTCGCACAGGGGGCGAGGGCTACACCTTC
TRBJ1-5	.	.	TRBV19	14	CASSTSGIWQPQHF	TGTGCCAGTAGTACGTCAGGGATATGGCAGCCCCAGCATTTT
TRBJ2-5	.	few	TRBV25-1	13	CASNPPLGETQYF	TGTGCCAGCAACCCGCCCTTGGGAGAGACCCAGTACTTC
TRBJ2-1	.	.	TRBV6-5	11	CASSSGNEQFF	TGTGCCAGCAGTTCTGGTAATGAGCAGTTCTTC
TRBJ2-1	TRBD1	.	TRBV5-1	16	CASIPGGSSSYNEQFF	TGCGCCAGCATTCCAGGGGGCTCTAGCTCCTACAATGAGCAGTTCTTC
TRBJ2-3	.	.	TRBV11-3	13	CARGRGEQETQYF	TGTGCCCGCGGCCGCGGTGAGCAAGAGACGCAGTATTTT